These T cell receptor beta chains were read from a single sample in a study of CXCR3-negative and CXCR3-positive naive CD8 T cells. TCRdb re-called the 5' RACE reads, yielding one record per CDR3 amino acid sequence without DNA. The table lists 90,000 to 100,000 distinct CDR3 sequences, with approximately 1.5% in the top ten. The sample taken for sequencing was naive CXCR3- CD8+ T cells from blood. These receptors came from a human donor in good health. Some clones in this sample may be carry-over from other donors' samples. CDR3s include the opening cysteine and the closing phenylalanine or tryptophan.

J gene,V gene,CDR3 protein
TRBJ2-1,TRBV9,CASSPPGGSAYNEQFF
TRBJ1-1,TRBV25-1,CASSEAGEAFF
TRBJ2-5,TRBV7-3,CASSPSAAGSETQYF
TRBJ2-7,TRBV29-1,CSGLRQYEQYF
TRBJ2-1,TRBV20-1,CSARRDESSYNEQFF
TRBJ2-5,TRBV4-3,CASSQDAGGTQYF
TRBJ2-7,TRBV29-1,CSVGWQSDYEQYF
TRBJ2-1,TRBV5-1,CASSILANEQFF
TRBJ2-7,TRBV6-4,CASSQGLSSYEQYF
TRBJ2-1,TRBV7-7,CASSLEVDSNEQFF
TRBJ2-1,TRBV29-1,CSVRAGPSYNEQFF
TRBJ2-6,TRBV4-1,CASSQIVHAGANVLTF
TRBJ2-3,TRBV28,CATSLVGGIYTQYF
TRBJ2-5,TRBV29-1,CSVEFRTGIQETQYF
TRBJ2-2,TRBV11-3,CASSLMGVTGELFF
TRBJ2-7,TRBV29-1,CSVEERGRAYEQYF
TRBJ2-7,TRBV29-1,CSVEVNSYEQYF
TRBJ1-2,TRBV7-2,CASSLGRGLSYGYTF
TRBJ2-2,TRBV6-2/TRBV6-3,CASSYSTWDLRTGELFF
TRBJ2-2,TRBV5-4,CASSLAGRGVTGELFF
TRBJ2-3,TRBV5-6,CASSLIGSSSTDTQYF
TRBJ2-3,TRBV11-3,CASRGSTDTQYF
TRBJ2-5,TRBV6-5,CATREAYEQYF
TRBJ1-1,TRBV10-3,CAISESGPLEAFF
TRBJ1-3,TRBV7-6,CASSLEAAPGNTIYF
TRBJ2-7,TRBV7-8,CASSTASAGTKAYEQYF